The rows below give T cell receptor beta chains drawn from one sample of a study of patients and donors after allogeneic stem cell transplantation. TCRdb fed the RT-PCR reads into MiXCR, producing one record per CDR3 protein. The table lists approximately 98,000 distinct CDR3 sequences, roughly 35% of them singletons, with 27% in the top ten. Sequences were obtained from blood, either unsorted or a sorted T cell fraction (not recorded which). The source is a human donor who was either an allogeneic HSCT recipient or a stem cell or donor lymphocyte infusion donor (not recorded which). It is not recorded whose cells these are; they may come from a transplant donor. Each CDR3 is given with its conserved first and last residue. A D gene is named only where the DNA matches it firmly. Size tells how often a clone was seen (once, few, many) or the class of an expanded clone, and some rows leave it out.

CDR3 protein: CATSRDVSGNTIYF
CDR3 DNA: TGTGCCACCAGCAGAGATGTCTCTGGAAACACCATATATTTT
J gene: TRBJ1-3
CDR3 length: 14
clone size: -
D gene: -
V gene: TRBV15

CDR3 protein: CASRSRSPLHF
CDR3 DNA: TGTGCCAGCAGGAGTCGATCACCCCTCCACTTT
J gene: TRBJ1-6
CDR3 length: 11
clone size: few
D gene: -
V gene: TRBV28

CDR3 protein: CASSPDRGTQPQHF
CDR3 DNA: TGTGCCAGCAGTCCCGACAGGGGTACTCAGCCCCAGCATTTT
J gene: TRBJ1-5
CDR3 length: 14
clone size: -
D gene: TRBD1
V gene: TRBV12-3/TRBV12-4

CDR3 protein: CASSLSGLAGGYEQFF
CDR3 DNA: TGTGCCAGCAGCTTAAGTGGACTAGCGGGAGGGTATGAGCAGTTCTTC
J gene: TRBJ2-1
CDR3 length: 16
clone size: few
D gene: TRBD2
V gene: TRBV7-8

CDR3 protein: CASSGGTGGKVNQPQHF
CDR3 DNA: TGTGCCAGCAGTGGTGGGACAGGGGGAAAGGTCAATCAGCCCCAGCATTTT
J gene: TRBJ1-5
CDR3 length: 17
clone size: many
D gene: TRBD1
V gene: TRBV2

CDR3 protein: CASSYSNSYTQYF
CDR3 DNA: TGTGCCAGCAGTTACTCGAACTCTTATACGCAGTATTTT
J gene: TRBJ2-3
CDR3 length: 13
clone size: few
D gene: -
V gene: TRBV6-2/TRBV6-3

CDR3 protein: CSARKWKGLLGDEQFF
CDR3 DNA: TGCAGTGCTAGGAAGTGGAAGGGCCTTTTGGGGGATGAGCAGTTCTTC
J gene: TRBJ2-1
CDR3 length: 16
clone size: -
D gene: -
V gene: TRBV20-1

CDR3 protein: CASSRLAGVETQYF
CDR3 DNA: TGCGCCAGCAGCCGACTAGCGGGAGTGGAGACCCAGTACTTC
J gene: TRBJ2-5
CDR3 length: 14
clone size: -
D gene: TRBD2
V gene: TRBV4-3

CDR3 protein: CSATLVTYEQYF
CDR3 DNA: TGCAGTGCTACCCTAGTCACCTACGAGCAGTACTTC
J gene: TRBJ2-7
CDR3 length: 12
clone size: -
D gene: -
V gene: TRBV20-1

CDR3 protein: CAISADSYGYTF
CDR3 DNA: TGTGCCATCTCTGCCGACAGCTATGGCTACACCTTC
J gene: TRBJ1-2
CDR3 length: 12
clone size: -
D gene: -
V gene: TRBV10-3

CDR3 protein: CSADRGQTGELFF
CDR3 DNA: TGCAGCGCCGACAGGGGGCAAACCGGGGAGCTGTTTTTT
J gene: TRBJ2-2
CDR3 length: 13
clone size: -
D gene: TRBD1
V gene: TRBV29-1

CDR3 protein: CASSPGTSGKNTGELFF
CDR3 DNA: TGTGCCAGCAGCCCCGGGACTAGCGGGAAAAACACCGGGGAGCTGTTTTTT
J gene: TRBJ2-2
CDR3 length: 17
clone size: -
D gene: TRBD2
V gene: TRBV5-4

CDR3 protein: CASSTPSGSPEQFF
CDR3 DNA: TGTGCCAGCAGCACCCCTAGCGGGAGCCCGGAGCAGTTCTTC
J gene: TRBJ2-1
CDR3 length: 14
clone size: -
D gene: TRBD2
V gene: TRBV5-5

CDR3 protein: CSASRDRLQPQHF
CDR3 DNA: TGCAGTGCTAGTCGCGACAGGCTTCAGCCCCAGCATTTT
J gene: TRBJ1-5
CDR3 length: 13
clone size: few
D gene: -
V gene: TRBV20-1

CDR3 protein: CASSLVIGISNTEAFF
CDR3 DNA: TGCGCCAGCAGCTTGGTGATTGGGATATCGAACACTGAAGCTTTCTTT
J gene: TRBJ1-1
CDR3 length: 16
clone size: few
D gene: -
V gene: TRBV5-1

CDR3 protein: CASSSSEAFF
CDR3 DNA: TGTGCCAGCAGTTCTTCCGAAGCTTTCTTT
J gene: TRBJ1-1
CDR3 length: 10
clone size: -
D gene: -
V gene: TRBV25-1

CDR3 protein: CAISGTGELFF
CDR3 DNA: TGTGCCATCAGTGGGACCGGGGAGCTGTTTTTT
J gene: TRBJ2-2
CDR3 length: 11
clone size: -
D gene: -
V gene: TRBV10-3

CDR3 protein: CASSLGGFYGYTF
CDR3 DNA: TGTGCCAGCAGCCTCGGAGGGTTCTATGGCTACACCTTC
J gene: TRBJ1-2
CDR3 length: 13
clone size: -
D gene: -
V gene: TRBV11-2

CDR3 protein: CAWSVGAGEKLFF
CDR3 DNA: TGTGCCTGGAGTGTAGGGGCTGGCGAAAAACTGTTTTTT
J gene: TRBJ1-4
CDR3 length: 13
clone size: -
D gene: -
V gene: TRBV30

CDR3 protein: CASSLAAFGNQPQHF
CDR3 DNA: TGTGCCAGCAGCTTAGCGGCCTTTGGCAATCAGCCCCAGCATTTT
J gene: TRBJ1-5
CDR3 length: 15
clone size: few
D gene: -
V gene: TRBV7-2

CDR3 protein: CASSLARARSTDTQYF
CDR3 DNA: TGTGCCAGCAGCTTAGCGCGGGCACGTAGCACAGATACGCAGTATTTT
J gene: TRBJ2-3
CDR3 length: 16
clone size: -
D gene: -
V gene: TRBV11-2

CDR3 protein: CAWGSDPGAQYF
CDR3 DNA: TGTGCCTGGGGCTCCGACCCCGGGGCGCAGTATTTT
J gene: TRBJ2-3
CDR3 length: 12
clone size: -
D gene: -
V gene: TRBV30

CDR3 protein: CSVGEAFEQYF
CDR3 DNA: TGCAGCGTTGGGGAGGCCTTTGAGCAGTACTTC
J gene: TRBJ2-7
CDR3 length: 11
clone size: -
D gene: -
V gene: TRBV29-1

CDR3 protein: CSVDWDEAFF
CDR3 DNA: TGCAGCGTTGATTGGGATGAAGCTTTCTTT
J gene: TRBJ1-1
CDR3 length: 10
clone size: -
D gene: -
V gene: TRBV29-1

CDR3 protein: CASSLVPGTAFF
CDR3 DNA: TGCGCCAGCAGCTTGGTTCCCGGTACAGCTTTCTTT
J gene: TRBJ1-1
CDR3 length: 12
clone size: -
D gene: -
V gene: TRBV5-1

CDR3 protein: CASSSDSDAKETQYF
CDR3 DNA: TGCGCCAGCAGTTCCGACAGCGATGCGAAAGAGACCCAGTACTTC
J gene: TRBJ2-5
CDR3 length: 15
clone size: few
D gene: -
V gene: TRBV10-1

CDR3 protein: CATSRDSTGRSEQYF
CDR3 DNA: TGTGCCACCAGCAGAGATTCAACAGGGCGGTCCGAGCAGTACTTC
J gene: TRBJ2-7
CDR3 length: 15
clone size: few
D gene: -
V gene: TRBV15

CDR3 protein: CASSQGGPLAKNIQYF
CDR3 DNA: TGCGCCAGCAGCCAAGGGGGGCCCCTAGCCAAAAACATTCAGTACTTC
J gene: TRBJ2-4
CDR3 length: 16
clone size: few
D gene: -
V gene: TRBV4-3

CDR3 protein: CASSQEEGDEAFF
CDR3 DNA: TGCGCCAGCAGCCAAGAGGAAGGGGATGAAGCTTTCTTT
J gene: TRBJ1-1
CDR3 length: 13
clone size: -
D gene: -
V gene: TRBV4-3

CDR3 protein: CASSPTLGQEINYGYTF
CDR3 DNA: TGTGCCAGCAGCCCAACCCTGGGACAGGAAATTAACTATGGCTACACCTTC
J gene: TRBJ1-2
CDR3 length: 17
clone size: -
D gene: TRBD1
V gene: TRBV12-3/TRBV12-4

CDR3 protein: CASSPNGNTEAFF
CDR3 DNA: TGTGCCAGCTCACCTAACGGGAACACTGAAGCTTTCTTT
J gene: TRBJ1-1
CDR3 length: 13
clone size: -
D gene: -
V gene: TRBV18

CDR3 protein: CAISEAVRETQYF
CDR3 DNA: TGTGCCATCAGTGAGGCGGTACGGGAGACCCAGTACTTC
J gene: TRBJ2-5
CDR3 length: 13
clone size: few
D gene: -
V gene: TRBV10-3

CDR3 protein: CASSLGLVINTGELFF
CDR3 DNA: TGCGCCAGCAGCTTGGGACTAGTCATTAACACCGGGGAGCTGTTTTTT
J gene: TRBJ2-2
CDR3 length: 16
clone size: few
D gene: -
V gene: TRBV5-1

CDR3 protein: CASSELGGGAGYGYTF
CDR3 DNA: TGTGCCAGCAGTGAGTTGGGCGGGGGAGCAGGCTATGGCTACACCTTC
J gene: TRBJ1-2
CDR3 length: 16
clone size: -
D gene: -
V gene: TRBV6-1

CDR3 protein: CASSRQGAIELPYNEQFF
CDR3 DNA: TGTGCCAGCTCGCGACAGGGCGCGATAGAATTGCCTTACAATGAGCAGTTCTTC
J gene: TRBJ2-1
CDR3 length: 18
clone size: -
D gene: TRBD1
V gene: TRBV18

CDR3 protein: CASSPRGVETQYF
CDR3 DNA: TGTGCCAGCAGCCCAAGGGGAGTAGAGACCCAGTACTTC
J gene: TRBJ2-5
CDR3 length: 13
clone size: -
D gene: -
V gene: TRBV7-8

CDR3 protein: CASSQDLAGGNEQFF
CDR3 DNA: TGCGCCAGCAGCCAAGATCTAGCGGGTGGCAATGAGCAGTTCTTC
J gene: TRBJ2-1
CDR3 length: 15
clone size: -
D gene: TRBD2
V gene: TRBV4-3

CDR3 protein: CASSLKPQELSGYTF
CDR3 DNA: TGTGCCAGCAGCTTAAAACCGCAGGAGTTGAGCGGCTACACCTTC
J gene: TRBJ1-2
CDR3 length: 15
clone size: few
D gene: -
V gene: TRBV7-9

CDR3 protein: CATRTTGSGELFF
CDR3 DNA: TGTGCCACCAGGACAACGGGGTCCGGGGAGCTGTTTTTT
J gene: TRBJ2-2
CDR3 length: 13
clone size: -
D gene: -
V gene: TRBV24-1

CDR3 protein: CASSQAAGDHYEQYF
CDR3 DNA: TGTGCCAGCAGCCAAGCGGCGGGAGATCACTACGAGCAGTACTTC
J gene: TRBJ2-7
CDR3 length: 15
clone size: -
D gene: TRBD2
V gene: TRBV4-2

CDR3 protein: CASRLRDEQFF
CDR3 DNA: TGTGCCAGCAGGCTAAGGGATGAGCAGTTCTTC
J gene: TRBJ2-1
CDR3 length: 11
clone size: few
D gene: -
V gene: TRBV12-3/TRBV12-4

CDR3 protein: CASSVQGADEKLFF
CDR3 DNA: TGTGCCAGCAGCGTACAGGGGGCGGATGAAAAACTGTTTTTT
J gene: TRBJ1-4
CDR3 length: 14
clone size: few
D gene: TRBD1
V gene: TRBV9

CDR3 protein: CAVISVGYTF
CDR3 DNA: TGTGCCGTTATAAGTGTTGGCTACACCTTC
J gene: TRBJ1-2
CDR3 length: 10
clone size: few
D gene: -
V gene: TRBV27

CDR3 protein: CASSPASARGITGELFF
CDR3 DNA: TGTGCCAGCAGCCCCGCTAGCGCCCGGGGGATAACCGGGGAGCTGTTTTTT
J gene: TRBJ2-2
CDR3 length: 17
clone size: -
D gene: -
V gene: TRBV7-3

CDR3 protein: CASSTGRLNTEAFF
CDR3 DNA: TGTGCCAGTAGTACGGGACGCCTGAACACTGAAGCTTTCTTT
J gene: TRBJ1-1
CDR3 length: 14
clone size: -
D gene: -
V gene: TRBV19

CDR3 protein: CSARVYGTAGGYTF
CDR3 DNA: TGCAGTGCTAGAGTTTACGGGACAGCTGGGGGCTACACCTTC
J gene: TRBJ1-2
CDR3 length: 14
clone size: few
D gene: TRBD1
V gene: TRBV20-1

CDR3 protein: CASSQDGGQYTGELFF
CDR3 DNA: TGTGCCAGCAGCCAAGATGGTGGGCAATACACCGGGGAGCTGTTTTTT
J gene: TRBJ2-2
CDR3 length: 16
clone size: -
D gene: -
V gene: TRBV4-2

CDR3 protein: CASGAWTGGNQPQHF
CDR3 DNA: TGTGCCAGCGGTGCCTGGACAGGGGGAAATCAGCCCCAGCATTTT
J gene: TRBJ1-5
CDR3 length: 15
clone size: -
D gene: TRBD1
V gene: TRBV7-8

CDR3 protein: CAGGQGHTEAFF
CDR3 DNA: TGTGCCGGTGGACAGGGGCACACTGAAGCTTTCTTT
J gene: TRBJ1-1
CDR3 length: 12
clone size: once
D gene: TRBD1
V gene: TRBV2

CDR3 protein: CASRIGRAAYNEQFF
CDR3 DNA: TGCGCCAGCAGGATAGGGAGGGCCGCCTACAATGAGCAGTTCTTC
J gene: TRBJ2-1
CDR3 length: 15
clone size: few
D gene: TRBD2
V gene: TRBV5-1

CDR3 protein: CASSLTGVTGELFF
CDR3 DNA: TGTGCCAGCAGTTTAACAGGGGTCACCGGGGAGCTGTTTTTT
J gene: TRBJ2-2
CDR3 length: 14
clone size: few
D gene: TRBD1
V gene: TRBV6-5

CDR3 protein: CASSLKSGVMNEQFF
CDR3 DNA: TGTGCCAGCAGCTTAAAGTCAGGGGTCATGAATGAGCAGTTCTTC
J gene: TRBJ2-1
CDR3 length: 15
clone size: few
D gene: -
V gene: TRBV11-3